Following are 22 T cell receptor beta chains from one sample sequenced in a study of shared clonotypes between healthy human individuals. Only in-frame clones appear in the TCRdb table, and some are missing; sequencing was by immunoSEQ multiplex PCR. This table has approximately 1,500,000 clones, approximately 98% appearing once. Material: naive CD4+ T cells sorted from blood. The subset was: CD45RA+ positively selected. The receptors were sampled from a man aged 25-45 years in good health.

A single count supports this clone. The V and J genes are TRBV10-2 and TRBJ2-3; 7 nucleotides agree with TRBD2. This CDR3 has 15 residues. The trim removed 7 bases at V and 5 bases at J, leaving 12 bases unmatched. CDR1 and CDR2 (germline): WSHSY, SAAADI. CDR3 coding DNA: TGCGCCAGCATCCAGCCTAAGCGGGGAGGAGATACGCAGTATTTT. Translating gives CASIQPKRGGDTQYF.

The rearrangement joins TRBV5-4 to TRBJ2-2, with a tentative D call TRBD2 (6 bases). In germline, CDR1 is SGHNT, CDR2 YYREEE (reference sequence). V lost 2 bases and J lost 8, with 16 bases in between. The CDR3 length is 15 residues. For the CDR3, the DNA is TGTGCCAGCAGCTTCCGGACTACCATGGGAGGGGAGCTGTTTTTT. It specifies CASSFRTTMGGELFF.

CDR3 protein: CASSPGGRLGNTIYF. CDR3 DNA: TGTGCCAGCTCACCAGGAGGGAGATTAGGAAACACCATATATTTT. The rearrangement joins TRBV18 to TRBJ1-3; D gene uncertain. Germline assignment: CDR1 KGHSH and CDR2 LQKENI. Trimming shortened V by 2 bases and J by 4 bases, and 12 bases separated the two germline ends. This CDR3 is built from 15 residues.

V is TRBV5-1 and J is TRBJ2-3; D not resolved. Trimming took off 0 bases at V and 1 base at J, with 9 bases between the two ends. Germline V gives CDR1 SGHRS, CDR2 YFSETQ. The CDR3 spans 15 residues. The CDR3 nucleotides are TGCGCCAGCAGCTTGGAGTCGGCGGGCACAGATACGCAGTATTTT. This gives the protein CASSLESAGTDTQYF.

The chain is built from TRBV11-2 and TRBJ1-5; no definite D call. V lost 2 bases, J lost 7 bases, and 15 bases lay in between. The germline V gene has CDR1 SGHAT and CDR2 FQNNGV. This CDR3 is 15 amino acids long. The CDR3, as DNA: TGTGCCAGCAGCTTAAGGGATCTCCCGGGCCAGCCCCAGCATTTT. It is translated as CASSLRDLPGQPQHF.

V and J are TRBV30 and TRBJ1-2, with 9 bases identical to TRBD1. In germline, CDR1 is GTSNPN, CDR2 SVGIG (reference sequence). CDR3 length: 15 residues. With V trimmed by 3 bases and J by 2 bases, 7 bases remained unmatched. CDR3 residues: CAWRRPGTGNYGYTF. Written as DNA, the CDR3 is TGTGCCTGGAGAAGACCCGGGACAGGGAACTATGGCTACACCTTC. The variable domain in full, completed from reference TRBV30 and TRBJ1-2, reads SQTIHQWPATLVQPVGSPLSLECTVEGTSNPNLYWYRQAAGRGLQLLFYSVGIGQISSEVPQNLSASRPQDRQFILSSKKLLLSDSGFYLCAWRRPGTGNYGYTFGSGTRLTVV.

The rearrangement uses TRBV6-5 and TRBJ1-4; a weak D match, TRBD1 (5 bases). The CDR3 is 16 amino acids. Germline lookup yields CDR1 MNHEY and CDR2 SVGAGI. Trimming removed 0 bases from V and 8 bases from J, with 16 bases in between. This CDR3 is CASSYSGRRHTEKLFF. The DNA for the CDR3 is TGTGCCAGCAGTTACTCGGGACGGAGGCACACCGAAAAACTGTTTTTT.

CDR3 residues: CASSGGHRSGNTIYF. As DNA, the CDR3 is TGTGCCAGCAGCGGGGGACACCGCTCTGGAAACACCATATATTTT. The chain carries TRBV9 and TRBJ1-3, with TRBD1 as a possible D gene (6 bases). This CDR3 is 15 amino acids long. V was cut by 3 bases and J by 0 bases, with 10 bases left in between. Germline assignment: CDR1 SGDLS and CDR2 YYNGEE.

The chain uses TRBV5-4 and TRBJ2-3; D unclear. CDR3 length: 14 amino acids. Trimming cost V 1 base and J 0 bases, with 6 bases left between them. CDR1 is SGHNT and CDR2 is YYREEE in the germline V gene (reference sequence). This CDR3 reads CASSLSASTDTQYF. The CDR3 coding sequence is TGTGCCAGCAGCTTGTCGGCTAGCACAGATACGCAGTATTTT.

This chain uses TRBV7-7 with TRBJ2-7, with D possibly TRBD1 on 5 matching bases. Trimming pared 4 bases from V and 6 bases from J, leaving 13 bases between. The CDR3 length is 13 residues. CDR1 is SSHAT, CDR2 FNYEAQ, per germline (reference sequence). The CDR3 protein is CASSYDRTSEQYF. The DNA for the CDR3 is TGTGCCAGCAGCTACGACCGGACATCCGAGCAGTACTTC.

The J gene is TRBJ2-1, the V gene TRBV7-8, with 7 bases lining up with TRBD2. Germline CDR1 SGHVS, CDR2 FQNEAQ. This CDR3 spans 15 amino acids. The trim removed 4 bases at V and 7 bases at J, leaving 10 bases unmatched. The DNA of the CDR3 is TGTGCCAGCAGCTCTAACCTAGCGGAGTATAATGAGCAGTTCTTC. This translates into CASSSNLAEYNEQFF.

The chain carries TRBV28 and TRBJ2-7; D tentatively reads TRBD1 or TRBD2 (5 bases each). The ends were cut back, 5 bases at V and 2 bases at J, with 16 bases in the middle. From germline, CDR1 is MDHEN and CDR2 SYDVKM. The CDR3 is 15 residues long. CDR3 DNA sequence: TGTGCCAGCAGTCCCGCTGGGCAGGGACCCTACGAGCAGTACTTC. Protein: CASSPAGQGPYEQYF.

The chain couples TRBV5-1 to TRBJ2-5, with D perhaps matching TRBD1 (6 bases). CDR1 is SGHRS and CDR2 is YFSETQ in the germline V gene. V was clipped by 4 bases and J by 5 bases, with 12 bases between them. CDR3 size: 13 residues. The CDR3 is CASSQDSWETQYF. The DNA for the CDR3 is TGCGCCAGCAGCCAGGACAGTTGGGAGACCCAGTACTTC.

This chain uses TRBV14 with TRBJ1-3; D is unresolved. CDR1 and CDR2 from the germline V gene are SGHDN and FVKESK. This CDR3 has 15 residues. V was pared by 3 bases and J by 3 bases, with 12 bases between. The CDR3 DNA is TGTGCCAGCAGCCACCACCTCCCTAATGGAAACACCATATATTTT. Its translation: CASSHHLPNGNTIYF.

V usage is TRBV19 and J usage is TRBJ2-7; D may be TRBD2 (7 bases). The CDR3 has 14 residues. V was trimmed by 6 bases and J by 6 bases, leaving 18 bases between them. The V gene's germline CDR1 is LNHDA and CDR2 SQIVND (reference sequence). The chain's CDR3 is CASSLLRGRGEQYF. CDR3 sequence (DNA): TGTGCCAGTAGCCTTCTAAGGGGGAGGGGCGAGCAGTACTTC.

This sequence joins TRBV7-2 and TRBJ2-1, with 7 bases fitting TRBD2. The V gene end was trimmed by 2 bases and the J gene end by 9 bases; junction bases not matched to a gene: 7. The CDR3 is made up of 14 amino acids. Germline V gene data show CDR1 as SGHTA and CDR2 as FQGNSA. Written as DNA, the CDR3 is TGTGCCAGCAGCTTAACTCCGGGGGGAGCTGAGCAGTTCTTC. Translating it yields CASSLTPGGAEQFF. The full variable domain, in which reference TRBV7-2 and TRBJ2-1 provide the parts outside the CDR3, is GAGVSQSPSNKVTEKGKDVELRCDPISGHTALYWYRQSLGQGLEFLIYFQGNSAPDKSGLPSDRFSAERTGGSVSTLTIQRTQQEDSAVYLCASSLTPGGAEQFFGPGTRLTVL.

The V gene is TRBV27, the J gene TRBJ2-1; 8 bases are a match to TRBD2. CDR1 is MNHEY, CDR2 SMNVEV, per germline (reference sequence). This CDR3 is built from 15 residues. The V segment lost 6 bases and the J segment 7 bases; nucleotides outside the gene matches: 11. The CDR3 DNA is TGTGCCAGCAGCCCCACCGGGGGGACTAGGAATGAGCAGTTCTTC. This translates into CASSPTGGTRNEQFF.

The genes are TRBV2 and TRBJ2-7; TRBD1 matches 9 bases. From germline, CDR1 is SNHLY and CDR2 FYNNEI. The CDR3 covers 12 residues. J gave up 5 bases and V 11 bases, and 7 bases lay outside the gene matches. CDR3 protein: CAGGQGIHEQYF. The CDR3 DNA reads TGTGCCGGGGGACAGGGTATCCACGAGCAGTACTTC.

The J gene is TRBJ1-2, the V gene TRBV29-1; D might be TRBD1 (5 bases). V lost 3 bases and J lost 1, with 15 bases in between. The V gene's germline CDR1 is SQVTM and CDR2 ANQGSEA. The CDR3 is 15 residues long. CDR3 sequence reads: CSVEVQGWGNYGYTF. The CDR3 DNA reads TGCAGCGTTGAGGTCCAGGGTTGGGGTAACTATGGCTACACCTTC.

This clone was seen just once. The chain recombines TRBV5-1 with TRBJ2-1; D is ambiguous. The V end lost 4 bases, the J end lost 6 bases, and 14 bases lay between the germline ends. The CDR3 length is 14 residues. Germline V gene sequence: CDR1 SGHRS, CDR2 YFSETQ. CDR3 DNA: TGCGCCAGCAGCCGGCGTGGTGCAGGCAATGAGCAGTTCTTC. Protein: CASSRRGAGNEQFF.

In its sample, this clone was seen once. V usage is TRBV9 and J usage is TRBJ2-3, with 9 bases identical to TRBD2. The CDR3 runs to 16 residues. V gave up 4 bases and J gave up 1 base; unmatched junction bases: 7. Germline CDR1 reads SGDLS; CDR2 reads YYNGEE. CDR3 sequence reads: CASSRFRTSGTDTQYF. CDR3 nucleotides: TGTGCCAGCAGCCGCTTCCGGACTAGCGGCACAGATACGCAGTATTTT. The whole variable domain, remainder taken from reference TRBV9 and TRBJ2-3, is DSGVTQTPKHLITATGQRVTLRCSPRSGDLSVYWYQQSLDQGLQFLIQYYNGEERAKGNILERFSAQQFPDLHSELNLSSLELGDSALYFCASSRFRTSGTDTQYFGPGTRLTVL.

The V and J genes are TRBV28 and TRBJ1-1, with D possibly TRBD1 on 5 matching bases. Germline V gives CDR1 MDHEN, CDR2 SYDVKM. This CDR3 is 15 amino acids long. V was cut by 4 bases and J by 2 bases, with 14 bases left in between. CDR3 sequence: CASSSPSTENTEAFF. The CDR3 DNA is TGTGCCAGCAGTTCCCCCTCGACAGAAAACACTGAAGCTTTCTTT. Full variable domain (remainder filled in from reference TRBV28 and TRBJ1-1): DVKVTQSSRYLVKRTGEKVFLECVQDMDHENMFWYRQDPGLGLRLIYFSYDVKMKEKGDIPEGYSVSREKKERFSLILESASTNQTSMYLCASSSPSTENTEAFFGQGTRLTVV.